The T cell receptor beta chain under discussion was sequenced for a study of T cell responses to AZD1222 COVID-19 vaccine. Clones were sequenced by immunoSEQ multiplex PCR, and TCRdb holds only the in-frame ones, with some missing. The sample lists around 130,000 clones; around 90% were seen once. V was shortened by 5 bases and J by 0 bases, with 15 bases between the two germline ends. The CDR3 length is 16 residues. CDR1 is SGHRS, CDR2 YFSETQ, per germline. The rearrangement uses TRBV5-1 and TRBJ2-1; D remains unclear. The receptor comes from an adult in good health. Sequenced material: peripheral blood, taken on day 0 of AZD1222 vaccination. The CDR3 sequence is CASRLLSQSSYNEQFF. In DNA form, the CDR3 reads TGCGCCAGCAGGCTACTATCCCAGAGCTCCTACAATGAGCAGTTCTTC.